Listed below are T cell receptor beta chains from one sample, sequenced in a study of shared clonotypes between healthy human individuals. Some clones are missing from TCRdb's copy, which holds only in-frame ones; the method was immunoSEQ multiplex PCR. Of about 1,800,000 clones listed, approximately 94% are singletons. Sample: naive CD8+ T cells sorted from blood. The receptors stem from a man aged 18 to 30 in good health. The CDR3 runs from the conserved cysteine through the conserved F or W. The order of the fields is clone size, V gene, CDR3 length, D gene, J gene, CDR3 protein, CDR3 DNA. The D gene is left open where the match is weak. Not every row has a clone size; where given, it reads once, few, many or a size class.

>.|TRBV4-3|16|TRBD2|TRBJ2-1
CASSQDAGLAGNEQFF
TGCGCCAGCAGCCAAGATGCGGGACTAGCGGGTAATGAGCAGTTCTTC
>.|TRBV4-3|14|.|TRBJ1-1
CASSQRLGDTEAFF
TGCGCCAGCAGCCAACGATTGGGGGACACTGAAGCTTTCTTT
>.|TRBV29-1|14|.|TRBJ1-2
CSVEARGRINGYTF
TGCAGCGTTGAAGCCCGCGGCAGGATTAATGGCTACACCTTC
>once|TRBV10-3|14|.|TRBJ2-7
CAISEGQFSYEQYF
TGTGCCATCAGTGAGGGACAGTTCTCCTACGAGCAGTACTTC
>.|TRBV7-8|13|.|TRBJ1-4
CASSLTLNEKLFF
TGTGCCAGCAGCTTGACCCTTAATGAAAAACTGTTTTTT
>.|TRBV30|11|TRBD1|TRBJ1-2
CAGTGIYGYTF
TGTGCCGGGACAGGGATTTATGGCTACACCTTC
>.|TRBV9|15|.|TRBJ2-6
CASSVWESGANVLTF
TGTGCCAGCAGCGTATGGGAGTCTGGGGCCAACGTCCTGACTTTC
>.|TRBV9|14|TRBD1|TRBJ1-5
CASSEGQADQPQHF
TGTGCCAGCAGCGAGGGACAGGCGGATCAGCCCCAGCATTTT
>.|TRBV4-1|15|.|TRBJ2-3
CASSPPGGGTDTQYF
TGCGCCAGCAGCCCCCCGGGTGGGGGCACAGATACGCAGTATTTT
>.|TRBV7-9|14|.|TRBJ1-5
CASSLVGENQPQHF
TGTGCCAGCAGCTTAGTGGGGGAGAATCAGCCCCAGCATTTT
>.|TRBV6-5|16|.|TRBJ2-7
CASSYSRGLRSYEQYF
TGTGCCAGCAGTTACTCTAGGGGTTTGAGGTCCTACGAGCAGTACTTC
>.|TRBV10-3|17|TRBD2|TRBJ2-2
CAISDPFTSGSAGELFF
TGTGCCATCAGTGACCCGTTCACTAGCGGGTCCGCCGGGGAGCTGTTTTTT
>.|TRBV27|15|TRBD2|TRBJ2-1
CASSLASGGYNEQFF
TGTGCCAGCAGTTTAGCTAGCGGGGGCTACAATGAGCAGTTCTTC
>.|TRBV29-1|16|.|TRBJ2-1
CSVEDSERSSYNEQFF
TGCAGCGTTGAAGATAGCGAGCGGAGCTCCTACAATGAGCAGTTCTTC